This T cell receptor (beta chain) was sequenced for a study of CD8+ T cells in alopecia areata. Study-wide context: After 6 to 18 months of tofacitinib, follow-up continued 6 months off drug. Scoring of treated patients' severity used the percentage of affected scalp area.

Comment on this clone: The antigen remains unidentified.

Study-level results: Persistence of many expanded lesional clones was seen in scalp and blood during tofacitinib. Possibly as an HLA-related effect, TCR sharing across patients appeared less clear than in mice.

As to treatment: oral pan-JAK inhibitor, 5-10 mg twice daily. Extracted RNA was reverse transcribed into cDNA, the sequencing template. Measured with immunoSEQ multiplex PCR; TCRdb has only the in-frame clones, and not every one. This sample has some 120,000 clones, with over 60% found just once. Germline CDR1 is SGDLS and CDR2 is YYNGEE. The trim removed 4 bases at V and 4 bases at J, leaving 9 bases unmatched. The CDR3 contains 17 residues. The sequenced sample was CD4+ T cells sorted from blood, obtained at week 4, from a patient treated with tofacitinib. The source is a human donor with alopecia areata. The rearrangement uses TRBV9 and TRBJ2-1, with 12 bases fitting TRBD2. The CDR3 protein is CASSPGSSGRGYNEQFF. Here the CDR3 DNA reads TGTGCCAGCAGCCCCGGTTCTAGCGGGAGGGGATACAATGAGCAGTTCTTC. Using reference TRBV9 and TRBJ2-1 for the parts outside the CDR3, the full variable domain is DSGVTQTPKHLITATGQRVTLRCSPRSGDLSVYWYQQSLDQGLQFLIQYYNGEERAKGNILERFSAQQFPDLHSELNLSSLELGDSALYFCASSPGSSGRGYNEQFFGPGTRLTVL.